Listed below are T cell receptor beta chains from one sample, sequenced in a study of vaccination effects on CD4 cells after COVID-19. No antigen has been assigned to these receptors. Here immunoSEQ multiplex PCR was the method, and the copy in TCRdb shows in-frame clones only, minus some. The table records tens of thousands of clones, approximately 76% of them present only once. The sample was CD4+ T cells from PBMCs cultured with HCoV-229E spike peptides, taken after COVID-19 vaccination. These TCRs come from a human donor who received a COVID-19 vaccine. Both conserved end residues are part of each CDR3. The D gene is left open where the match is weak. Rows give clone size only sometimes, using once, few, many, or a class for an expanded clone.

V	size	J	length	D	CDR3	DNA
TRBV7-9	NA	TRBJ2-7	15	TRBD2	CASSPGGLAVYEQYF	TGTGCCAGCAGCCCAGGGGGACTAGCGGTTTACGAGCAGTACTTC
TRBV12-5	once	TRBJ2-1	13	NA	CASVESSYNEQFF	TGTGCTAGTGTAGAGAGCTCCTACAATGAGCAGTTCTTC
TRBV5-1	NA	TRBJ2-3	16	TRBD2	CASSLVSGVKTDTQYF	TGCGCCAGCAGCTTGGTCAGCGGGGTAAAAACAGATACGCAGTATTTT
TRBV7-9	NA	TRBJ2-3	17	NA	CASSLEGRGQGADTQYF	TGTGCCAGCAGCTTAGAGGGGAGGGGGCAGGGGGCAGATACGCAGTATTTT
TRBV6-6	NA	TRBJ2-7	16	TRBD1	CASSYGGDRGPYEQYF	TGTGCCAGCAGTTATGGGGGGGACAGGGGGCCCTACGAGCAGTACTTC
TRBV27	NA	TRBJ2-4	18	TRBD1	CAILTDRGRRLAKNIQYF	TGTGCCATCCTGACGGACAGGGGGAGACGCTTAGCCAAAAACATTCAGTACTTC
TRBV3-1/TRBV3-2	once	TRBJ1-5	14	NA	CASSHGGGNQPQHF	TGTGCCAGCAGCCACGGGGGGGGGAATCAGCCCCAGCATTTT
TRBV12-5	NA	TRBJ2-3	18	NA	CASGLVLAQQSPTDTQYF	TGTGCTAGTGGTTTGGTGTTAGCGCAACAAAGCCCCACAGATACGCAGTATTTT
TRBV30	NA	TRBJ1-2	13	NA	CAWSPSGSVGYTF	TGTGCCTGGAGTCCCTCTGGATCGGTTGGCTACACCTTC
TRBV6-6	NA	TRBJ2-1	11	NA	CASSNSQEQFF	TGTGCCAGCAGCAACTCGCAGGAGCAGTTCTTC
TRBV9	NA	TRBJ2-5	15	NA	CASSVERTNRETQYF	TGTGCCAGCAGCGTAGAACGGACTAATAGAGAGACCCAGTACTTC
TRBV2	NA	TRBJ2-1	14	TRBD2	CASSWEGLGNEQFF	TGTGCCAGCAGTTGGGAGGGCCTCGGGAATGAGCAGTTCTTC
TRBV10-2	NA	TRBJ2-7	13	NA	CASSGVETYEQYF	TGCGCCAGCAGTGGGGTTGAAACCTACGAGCAGTACTTC
TRBV5-5	NA	TRBJ2-3	18	NA	CASSFPDFWSSYTDTQYF	TGTGCCAGCAGCTTCCCGGACTTCTGGTCTAGCTACACAGATACGCAGTATTTT
TRBV9	NA	TRBJ1-2	13	NA	CASSVSGENGYTF	TGTGCCAGCAGCGTTTCGGGGGAGAATGGCTACACCTTC
TRBV2	once	TRBJ2-1	11	TRBD2	CASGDYDEQFF	TGTGCCAGCGGGGACTACGATGAGCAGTTCTTC
TRBV7-9	NA	TRBJ2-1	18	NA	CASSLVRDTTWSTIEQFF	TGTGCCAGCAGCTTAGTTCGGGACACTACGTGGTCGACGATTGAGCAGTTCTTC
TRBV25-1	NA	TRBJ1-1	13	NA	CASSTQAHSEAFF	TGTGCCAGCAGTACACAGGCTCATTCTGAAGCTTTCTTT
TRBV18	NA	TRBJ1-5	13	NA	CASSPAINQPQHF	TGTGCCAGCTCACCTGCTATTAATCAGCCCCAGCATTTT
TRBV9	NA	TRBJ1-1	12	NA	CASSKGNTEAFF	TGTGCCAGCAGCAAGGGGAACACTGAAGCTTTCTTT